The 12 T cell receptor beta chains listed next were all sequenced from one sample in a study of cytomegalovirus exposure and HLA in healthy donors. 60 Vbeta and 13 Jbeta primers were used in PCR. Generated by immunoSEQ multiplex PCR, the TCRdb table keeps only in-frame clones and is missing some. This table holds approximately 100,000 clones, roughly 79% found once. The sequencing input was PBMCs. Receptor source: a man in his forties or fifties in good health and CMV-seronegative.

This clone was observed a few times. V usage is TRBV6-1 and J usage is TRBJ2-2; 8 bases line up with TRBD1. The CDR3 length is 15 residues. V was clipped by 5 bases and J by 4 bases; unmatched bases: 6. Germline V gene sequence: CDR1 MNHNS, CDR2 SASEGT. The CDR3 DNA reads TGTGCCAGCAGTACAGGGGGTAGGAGCACCGGGGAGCTGTTTTTT. This gives the protein CASSTGGRSTGELFF.

This rearrangement joins TRBV4-1 to TRBJ2-2, with D possibly being TRBD1 (5 bases). The germline CDR1 and CDR2 sequences are MGHRA and YSYEKL. CDR3 size: 16 residues. V shed 1 base and J shed 3 bases, with 12 bases lying between them. The CDR3 loop reads CASSQVAGSDTGELFF. Here the CDR3 DNA reads TGCGCCAGCAGCCAAGTGGCAGGGTCGGACACCGGGGAGCTGTTTTTT.

The rearrangement uses TRBV10-1 and TRBJ2-7, with 9 bases that match TRBD1. Germline V CDR1 and CDR2: WNHNN, SYGVQD (reference sequence). The CDR3 runs 12 residues. The J segment lost 6 bases and the V segment lost 8 bases, leaving 5 bases of the junction unmatched. The CDR3 loop is CASRDRESEQYF. DNA of the CDR3: TGCGCCAGCCGGGACAGGGAGTCCGAGCAGTACTTC.

The V gene is TRBV7-9, the J gene TRBJ2-5; D possibly corresponds to TRBD2 (5 bases). The closer fit of TRBJ2-7 to the DNA end suggests the J call may be wrong. The CDR3 totals 15 residues. Per germline, CDR1 SEHNR and CDR2 FQNEAQ (reference sequence). CDR3 loop: CASSLDSASSYEQYF. The CDR3 region has the DNA TGTGCCAGCAGCTTAGATTCGGCTAGCAGCTACGAGCAGTACTTC.

The chain combines TRBV6-6 with TRBJ1-1; D remains unclear. Germline values: CDR1 MNHNY, CDR2 SVGAGI (reference sequence). This CDR3 is 12 amino acids long. V was shortened by 0 bases and J by 4 bases, with 3 bases between the two germline ends. The CDR3 loop is CASSYSRTEAFF. CDR3 sequence (DNA): TGTGCCAGCAGTTACTCGCGCACTGAAGCTTTCTTT.

Only one count was recorded for this clone. V usage is TRBV27 and J usage is TRBJ1-2, with 7 bases fitting TRBD1. The CDR3 runs 16 residues. The germline CDR1 and CDR2 sequences are MNHEY and SMNVEV (reference sequence). The ends lost 4 bases at V and 6 bases at J; junction bases unmatched: 14. As DNA, the CDR3 is TGTGCCAGCAGTTCCGGCGTGTTAGGGGGCGGAGATGGCTACACCTTC. Residues: CASSSGVLGGGDGYTF.

The rearrangement links TRBV4-2 to TRBJ2-3, with 7 bases aligning to TRBD2. Germline V lookup: CDR1 LGHNA, CDR2 YNFKEQ. The CDR3 length is 16 residues. J gave up 1 base and V 0 bases, and 4 bases lay outside the gene matches. The CDR3 loop is CASSQDFAGGTDTQYF. CDR3 nucleotides: TGTGCCAGCAGCCAAGATTTTGCGGGAGGCACAGATACGCAGTATTTT.

J is TRBJ2-5 and V is TRBV6-5; 10 bases align to TRBD1. Trimming at V came to 5 bases and at J to 0 bases, leaving 3 bases not matched to a gene. This CDR3 has 15 residues. The germline V gene has CDR1 MNHEY and CDR2 SVGAGI. CDR3 DNA: TGTGCCAGCAGTAGACAGGGGGCACACCAAGAGACCCAGTACTTC. Protein sequence: CASSRQGAHQETQYF.

The J gene is TRBJ2-2, the V gene TRBV5-6, with TRBD2 matching over 7 bases. The V gene's germline CDR1 is SGHDT and CDR2 YYEEEE. The CDR3 length is 16 residues. V was pared by 4 bases and J by 4 bases, with 10 bases of the junction left unmatched. CDR3 DNA sequence: TGTGCCAGCAGCCCAACCCGCGGGGGAATCACCGGGGAGCTGTTTTTT. This gives the protein CASSPTRGGITGELFF.

The chain is built from TRBV14 and TRBJ2-7, with D possibly TRBD1 on 6 matching bases. The J call may not be correct, given that the DNA end is closer to TRBJ2-5. Germline V CDR1 and CDR2: SGHDN, FVKESK. The CDR3 has 14 amino acids. CDR3 residues: CASSRWDKQETQYF. DNA of the CDR3: TGTGCCAGCAGCCGATGGGACAAGCAAGAGACCCAGTACTTC.

The V call is TRBV9, the J call TRBJ2-7, with D perhaps matching TRBD2 (5 bases). Looked up from germline, CDR1 is SGDLS and CDR2 is YYNGEE. Trimming stripped 3 bases from V and 2 bases from J, with 15 bases between. The CDR3 consists of 15 residues. The CDR3 loop reads CASSARGAATYEQYF. In DNA, the CDR3 is TGTGCCAGCAGCGCCCGGGGAGCGGCGACCTACGAGCAGTACTTC.

V is TRBV19 and J is TRBJ1-5; perhaps TRBD1 as D (6 bases). The CDR3 is 16 amino acids. CDR1 is LNHDA and CDR2 is SQIVND in the germline V gene (reference sequence). The ends were cut back, 5 bases at V and 3 bases at J, with 17 bases in the middle. CDR3 in amino acids: CASSVIPDRPNQPQHF. The DNA for the CDR3 is TGTGCCAGTAGTGTCATCCCCGACAGGCCCAATCAGCCCCAGCATTTT.